The rows below give T cell receptor beta chains drawn from one sample of a study of blood T cell repertoires in COVID-19. Clones were read by immunoSEQ multiplex PCR, and TCRdb kept only the in-frame ones, dropping some. The sample records 85,000 to 100,000 clones, 87% being singletons. The specimen sequenced was peripheral blood. These TCRs come from a woman aged 55-70 years with COVID-19, enrolled during active disease. Both conserved end residues are part of each CDR3. Each record gives: CDR3 length, J gene, V gene, clone size, D gene, CDR3 DNA, CDR3 protein. D genes are given only for firm matches. Rows give clone size only sometimes, using once, few, many, or a class for an expanded clone.

CDR3 length: 15
J gene: TRBJ2-1
V gene: TRBV19
clone size: .
D gene: TRBD1
CDR3 DNA: TGTGCCAGTAGCTGGGACAGAGCTACCTACAATGAGCAGTTCTTC
CDR3 protein: CASSWDRATYNEQFF

CDR3 length: 18
J gene: TRBJ2-6
V gene: TRBV5-4
clone size: .
D gene: TRBD1
CDR3 DNA: TGTGCCAGCGGCCCTACAGGGGGCAAGCTCTCTGGGGCCAACGTCCTGACTTTC
CDR3 protein: CASGPTGGKLSGANVLTF

CDR3 length: 12
J gene: TRBJ1-5
V gene: TRBV3-1/TRBV3-2
clone size: .
D gene: .
CDR3 DNA: TGTGCCAGCAGCCAAGCTGAGCAGCCCCAGCATTTT
CDR3 protein: CASSQAEQPQHF

CDR3 length: 17
J gene: TRBJ1-3
V gene: TRBV7-9
clone size: .
D gene: .
CDR3 DNA: TGTGCCAGCAGCTTATTCGCCGCCTTGGGGCCTGGAAACACCATATATTTT
CDR3 protein: CASSLFAALGPGNTIYF

CDR3 length: 13
J gene: TRBJ1-5
V gene: TRBV27
clone size: .
D gene: .
CDR3 DNA: TGTGCCAGCAGCTTGGGACTTAGGCAGCCCCAGCATTTT
CDR3 protein: CASSLGLRQPQHF

CDR3 length: 14
J gene: TRBJ1-4
V gene: TRBV29-1
clone size: .
D gene: .
CDR3 DNA: TGCAGCGTGACAGACAGTGGGGATGGTGAAAAACTGTTTTTT
CDR3 protein: CSVTDSGDGEKLFF

CDR3 length: 14
J gene: TRBJ1-4
V gene: TRBV30
clone size: .
D gene: .
CDR3 DNA: TGTGCCTGGAGTGGGACTGCAACTAATGAAAAACTGTTTTTT
CDR3 protein: CAWSGTATNEKLFF

CDR3 length: 15
J gene: TRBJ1-2
V gene: TRBV5-6
clone size: .
D gene: TRBD1
CDR3 DNA: TGTGCCAGCAGCGTGGGACAGGGCAGAAACTATGGCTACACCTTC
CDR3 protein: CASSVGQGRNYGYTF

CDR3 length: 13
J gene: TRBJ1-2
V gene: TRBV12-3/TRBV12-4
clone size: few
D gene: TRBD1
CDR3 DNA: TGTGCCAGCAGTTTACGACAGGGACTTGGCTACACCTTC
CDR3 protein: CASSLRQGLGYTF

CDR3 length: 14
J gene: TRBJ1-2
V gene: TRBV10-1
clone size: .
D gene: .
CDR3 DNA: TGCGCCAGCAGTAAAGCTAACTCGGACTATGGCTACACCTTC
CDR3 protein: CASSKANSDYGYTF

CDR3 length: 14
J gene: TRBJ2-7
V gene: TRBV9
clone size: .
D gene: .
CDR3 DNA: TGTGCCAGCAGCCCACGGACTGCCGTTGGCGAGCAGTACTTC
CDR3 protein: CASSPRTAVGEQYF

CDR3 length: 13
J gene: TRBJ1-2
V gene: TRBV10-1
clone size: .
D gene: .
CDR3 DNA: TGCGCCAGCAGTGAGTCTCGGGTGTCTGGCTACACCTTC
CDR3 protein: CASSESRVSGYTF

CDR3 length: 15
J gene: TRBJ2-5
V gene: TRBV19
clone size: .
D gene: TRBD1
CDR3 DNA: TGTGCCAGTAGTACGGGGGGGGACAGGGGCGAGACCCAGTACTTC
CDR3 protein: CASSTGGDRGETQYF

CDR3 length: 18
J gene: TRBJ2-1
V gene: TRBV5-6
clone size: .
D gene: TRBD2
CDR3 DNA: TGTGCCAGCAGCTTGGTTAGCGGGGGGACAATATCCTACAATGAGCAGTTCTTC
CDR3 protein: CASSLVSGGTISYNEQFF

CDR3 length: 17
J gene: TRBJ2-7
V gene: TRBV7-2
clone size: .
D gene: TRBD2
CDR3 DNA: TGTGCCAGCAGCTTATTCCTAGCGGGGGGGCTAACCTACGAGCAGTACTTC
CDR3 protein: CASSLFLAGGLTYEQYF

CDR3 length: 14
J gene: TRBJ1-2
V gene: TRBV28
clone size: .
D gene: .
CDR3 DNA: TGTGCCAGCAGTCTCCCCACGGGGGTCGGTGGCTACACCTTC
CDR3 protein: CASSLPTGVGGYTF

CDR3 length: 13
J gene: TRBJ2-5
V gene: TRBV2
clone size: .
D gene: .
CDR3 DNA: TGTGCCAGCACCCGGAGGGGGGGAGAGACCCAGTACTTC
CDR3 protein: CASTRRGGETQYF

CDR3 length: 15
J gene: TRBJ1-5
V gene: TRBV4-3
clone size: .
D gene: TRBD1
CDR3 DNA: TGCGCCAGCAGCCAAGTCACAGGGGGGAATCAGCCCCAGCATTTT
CDR3 protein: CASSQVTGGNQPQHF

CDR3 length: 12
J gene: TRBJ1-1
V gene: TRBV18
clone size: .
D gene: .
CDR3 DNA: TGTGCCAGCTCACCACCGGGTAGCGAAGCTTTCTTT
CDR3 protein: CASSPPGSEAFF

CDR3 length: 15
J gene: TRBJ2-5
V gene: TRBV18
clone size: .
D gene: .
CDR3 DNA: TGTGCCAGCTCACCATCTCTAGCGCTAAAAGAGACCCAGTACTTC
CDR3 protein: CASSPSLALKETQYF

CDR3 length: 17
J gene: TRBJ1-6
V gene: TRBV19
clone size: once
D gene: .
CDR3 DNA: TGTGCCAAGAGTAAGGGGGTCCCTTGCTCCTATAATTCACCCCTCCACTTT
CDR3 protein: CAKSKGVPCSYNSPLHF

CDR3 length: 15
J gene: TRBJ1-4
V gene: TRBV6-5
clone size: once
D gene: .
CDR3 DNA: TGTGCCAGCAGTTACCGTGAGGGCGGAAATGAAAAACTGTTTTTT
CDR3 protein: CASSYREGGNEKLFF

CDR3 length: 17
J gene: TRBJ2-5
V gene: TRBV7-6
clone size: .
D gene: TRBD2
CDR3 DNA: TGTGCCAGCAGCTTAGGGGTCCTAGCGGGGGCACAAGAGACCCAGTACTTC
CDR3 protein: CASSLGVLAGAQETQYF

CDR3 length: 14
J gene: TRBJ1-4
V gene: TRBV7-9
clone size: .
D gene: TRBD1
CDR3 DNA: TGTGCCAGCAGCACGGACAGGCCTAATGAAAAACTGTTTTTT
CDR3 protein: CASSTDRPNEKLFF

CDR3 length: 14
J gene: TRBJ1-1
V gene: TRBV6-5
clone size: .
D gene: TRBD1
CDR3 DNA: TGTGCCAGCAGTTACAAGGACAGGGCTGCTGAAGCTTTCTTT
CDR3 protein: CASSYKDRAAEAFF

CDR3 length: 15
J gene: TRBJ1-2
V gene: TRBV7-9
clone size: .
D gene: TRBD1
CDR3 DNA: TGTGCCAGCAGCTTAGCGGGGACAGGGGACTATGGCTACACCTTC
CDR3 protein: CASSLAGTGDYGYTF

CDR3 length: 17
J gene: TRBJ1-4
V gene: TRBV3-1/TRBV3-2
clone size: .
D gene: .
CDR3 DNA: TGTGCCAGCAGCCATGTCCTTCCGGGCGGGGCTCCTGAAAAACTGTTTTTT
CDR3 protein: CASSHVLPGGAPEKLFF

CDR3 length: 17
J gene: TRBJ1-2
V gene: TRBV11-2
clone size: .
D gene: .
CDR3 DNA: TGTGCCAGCAGCTTAATTCGAGGGTATCAGGCTAACTATGGCTACACCTTC
CDR3 protein: CASSLIRGYQANYGYTF

CDR3 length: 15
J gene: TRBJ2-5
V gene: TRBV7-9
clone size: .
D gene: TRBD2
CDR3 DNA: TGTGCCAGCAGCTTAGGACTAGCGCAGCAAGAGACCCAGTACTTC
CDR3 protein: CASSLGLAQQETQYF

CDR3 length: 17
J gene: TRBJ2-1
V gene: TRBV12-2
clone size: .
D gene: .
CDR3 DNA: TGTGCAAGTCGCTTCGGAAGGCGGGACGGACGCTCCAATGAGCAGTTCTTC
CDR3 protein: CASRFGRRDGRSNEQFF

CDR3 length: 16
J gene: TRBJ2-5
V gene: TRBV6-5
clone size: once
D gene: TRBD2
CDR3 DNA: TGTGCCAGCAGTTGGGGAGGTAGCGGGAGCCCCAGGGACCAGTACTTC
CDR3 protein: CASSWGGSGSPRDQYF

CDR3 length: 13
J gene: TRBJ1-1
V gene: TRBV7-5
clone size: .
D gene: .
CDR3 DNA: TGTGCCTCCCAATGCGGGGCGAACACTGAAGCTTTCTTT
CDR3 protein: CASQCGANTEAFF

CDR3 length: 13
J gene: TRBJ1-4
V gene: TRBV7-8
clone size: .
D gene: .
CDR3 DNA: TGTGCCAGCAGACCGGGGGTCTGGGAAAAACTGTTTTTT
CDR3 protein: CASRPGVWEKLFF

CDR3 length: 13
J gene: TRBJ1-6
V gene: TRBV30
clone size: .
D gene: .
CDR3 DNA: TGTGCCGCCCCGGGGGGACTTGGTTCACCCCTCCACTTT
CDR3 protein: CAAPGGLGSPLHF

CDR3 length: 14
J gene: TRBJ1-6
V gene: TRBV28
clone size: .
D gene: .
CDR3 DNA: TGTGCCAGCAGTAAATATGGGGGGAATTCACCCCTCCACTTT
CDR3 protein: CASSKYGGNSPLHF

CDR3 length: 16
J gene: TRBJ1-5
V gene: TRBV4-1
clone size: once
D gene: .
CDR3 DNA: TGCGCCAGCAGCCAAGATCGCGGGGGGTCGGTTCAGCCCCAGCATTTT
CDR3 protein: CASSQDRGGSVQPQHF

CDR3 length: 14
J gene: TRBJ1-5
V gene: TRBV7-2
clone size: few
D gene: .
CDR3 DNA: TGTGCCAGCAGCTCCCCCCGGGACATGGAGCCCCAGCATTTT
CDR3 protein: CASSSPRDMEPQHF

CDR3 length: 14
J gene: TRBJ2-2
V gene: TRBV5-4
clone size: .
D gene: TRBD2
CDR3 DNA: TGTGCCAGCAGCGTCTGGGGGGGCACCGGGGAGCTGTTTTTT
CDR3 protein: CASSVWGGTGELFF

CDR3 length: 14
J gene: TRBJ1-6
V gene: TRBV2
clone size: .
D gene: .
CDR3 DNA: TGTGCCAGCAGTGCCCAGGGGATACGTTCACCCCTCCACTTT
CDR3 protein: CASSAQGIRSPLHF

CDR3 length: 12
J gene: TRBJ1-2
V gene: TRBV6-6
clone size: .
D gene: .
CDR3 DNA: TGTGCCAGCAGGTCGGGGGGAGACGGCTACACCTTC
CDR3 protein: CASRSGGDGYTF

CDR3 length: 15
J gene: TRBJ2-5
V gene: TRBV5-1
clone size: .
D gene: TRBD1
CDR3 DNA: TGCGCCAGCAGCCTTGGACAGGGGGTATCAGAGACCCAGTACTTC
CDR3 protein: CASSLGQGVSETQYF